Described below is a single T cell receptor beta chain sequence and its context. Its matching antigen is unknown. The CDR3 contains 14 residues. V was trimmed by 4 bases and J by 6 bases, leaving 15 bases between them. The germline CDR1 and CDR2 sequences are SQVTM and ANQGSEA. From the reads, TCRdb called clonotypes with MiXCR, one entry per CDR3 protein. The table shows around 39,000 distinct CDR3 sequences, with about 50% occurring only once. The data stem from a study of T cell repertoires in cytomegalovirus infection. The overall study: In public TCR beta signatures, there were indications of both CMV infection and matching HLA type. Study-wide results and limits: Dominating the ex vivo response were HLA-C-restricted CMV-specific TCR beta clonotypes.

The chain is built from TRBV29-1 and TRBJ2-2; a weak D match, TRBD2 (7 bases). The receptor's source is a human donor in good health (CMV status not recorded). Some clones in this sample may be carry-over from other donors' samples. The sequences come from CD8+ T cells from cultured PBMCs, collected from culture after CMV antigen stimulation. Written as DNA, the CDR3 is TGCAGCGTTGCGGGTGGGGGGGCCGCCGGGGAGCTGTTTTTT. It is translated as CSVAGGGAAGELFF.